One T cell receptor beta chain is described in this entry. As yet, its antigen is unknown. Other DNA sequences within the sample encode an identical CDR3. The CDR3 sequence is 15 residues long. Germline V CDR1 and CDR2: SEHNR, FQNEAQ (reference sequence). Trimming took 5 bases from V and 0 from J; bases not matched to a gene: 1. Amplification used 60 Vbeta primers and 13 Jbeta primers. Only in-frame clones appear in the TCRdb table, and some are missing; sequencing was by immunoSEQ multiplex PCR. The table has roughly 130,000 clones, 70% to 90% seen once. The data belong to a study of cytomegalovirus exposure and HLA in healthy donors. Study conclusions and caveats: Diagnosis of cytomegalovirus status made by the classifier reportedly showed high specificity and sensitivity.

The chain couples TRBV7-9 to TRBJ2-1; 10 bases are shared with TRBD1. The TCR comes from a woman between 40 and 55 years old in good health and CMV-seropositive. Sequencing was done on a sample of PBMCs. CDR3 sequence reads: CASSRDRGSYNEQFF. The DNA of the CDR3 is TGTGCCAGCAGCAGGGACAGGGGCTCCTACAATGAGCAGTTCTTC.